The entry that follows covers one T cell receptor beta chain sequence. Its antigen is not yet known. No clone much larger than this one lies a single base away; base qualities are absent. Enrolling through a virtual design, the prospective study's participants ranged in age from roughly 18 to 100 years and lived across 20 to 25 United States geographic areas. In the prospective study, participants were assigned to cohorts based on the clinical history participants reported in a screening survey and a study questionnaire. ImmuneRACE Cohort 3 recovered participants were defined by two consecutive negative NP/OP PCR tests, healthcare professional clearance, or symptom resolution. In the prospective study, whole blood, serum and a nasopharyngeal or oropharyngeal swab were collected from each participant by mobile phlebotomists. Prospective study participants could optionally give additional blood draws and questionnaires over an approximately 2-month period. Prospective study blood samples were shipped either frozen or at room temperature before DNA extraction.

TCRbeta CDR3 regions were amplified from genomic DNA using the immunoSEQ Assay, a bias-controlled multiplex PCR. The authors processed their data as follows. The number of nucleated cells in each sample was estimated from the amplification of reference gene primers within the assay. To quantify the absolute abundance of each unique TCRbeta CDR3 rearrangement, sequence reads were collapsed and filtered. For each sample, productive Simpson clonality was calculated by taking the square root of Simpson's diversity index across productive rearrangements. The immuneACCESS repertoire file appears here via TCRdb, limited to in-frame rearrangements. These files lack a portion of the clones; in checked studies, under half of the deficit traces to unresolved V genes, and the cause of the others is not known. V, J and clone size reflect that table, while D and trimming were determined from the DNA. This sample holds roughly 250,000 clones; 88% were observed only once. Clones ranked in the top ten supply about 3% of the sample.

The sample originates from a study of blood T cell repertoires in COVID-19 (dated by TCRdb to 2018 to 2021). Turning to the overall study: Samples covering the acute and convalescent phases of COVID-19 were provided by collaborators in the United States, Italy and Spain. Where HLA class I and class II types were available, the types were taken from metadata supplied by the sample provider, not from assay-based typing. Sample metadata almost always included a de-identified subject ID, COVID-19 status, age in years and sex. Subjects who had been exposed to COVID-19, were actively infected with it, or had recovered from it provided the deeply sampled blood TCRbeta repertoires that made up the dataset. The samples were drawn from the first 160 participants of the ongoing ImmuneRACE study and from roughly 1,300 subjects provided by 6 global collaborators. A freely available public database, intended as a resource for researchers studying the immune response to SARS-CoV-2, is where the repertoires were released. The material from the prospective study consisted of cDNA or gDNA derived from T cells, B-cell-depleted T cells, or PBMCs. Beyond this particular receptor, the publication reports: The quantity of clinical and demographic metadata differed by source and by participant and was supplied without curation.

The germline V gene provides CDR1 SGDLS and CDR2 YYNGEE. Relative to germline, V is 0 bases shorter and J is 5 bases shorter, with 12 bases between their ends. The CDR3 spans 15 residues, from the cysteine through the phenylalanine. Just CDR3 DNA is preserved here, 45 bases in frame from base 1. The chain is encoded by TRBV9 joined to TRBJ1-5, and perhaps TRBD1 as D gene, on 5 matching bases. Sequenced sample: PBMCs or T cells enriched from blood (not recorded which). This TCR was sampled from a woman between 50 and 59 years old who had recovered from COVID-19. The DNA sequence is TGTGCCAGCAGCGTAGAGGGAGGGGTACATCAGCCCCAGCATTTT. It specifies CASSVEGGVHQPQHF.